These 11 T cell receptor beta chains came from one sample sequenced in a study of ipilimumab plus nivolumab after autologous stem cell transplantation. Clones were read by immunoSEQ multiplex PCR, and TCRdb kept only the in-frame ones, dropping some. Altogether more than 20,000 clones are present, 70% to 85% being singletons, with the ten largest covering around 18%. Sample: PBMCs, taken in a trial of ipilimumab plus nivolumab as post-transplant consolidation. These receptors originate from a male donor with diffuse large B-cell lymphoma.

This rearrangement joins TRBV27 to TRBJ1-5; the D gene is possibly TRBD1 (6 bases). Trimming stripped 7 bases from V and 0 bases from J, with 16 bases between. This CDR3 has 16 amino acids. Per the germline V gene, CDR1 is MNHEY and CDR2 is SMNVEV (reference sequence). The CDR3 sequence: CASKRGGRYSNQPQHF. The CDR3 DNA reads as TGTGCCAGCAAGAGGGGGGGTCGATATAGCAATCAGCCCCAGCATTTT.

The chain is built from TRBV11-2 and TRBJ2-1; D might be TRBD1 (6 bases). Per the germline V gene, CDR1 is SGHAT and CDR2 is FQNNGV. V was clipped by 4 bases and J by 10 bases, with 23 bases between them. CDR3 length: 16 residues. CDR3 in DNA: TGTGCCAGCAGCTCCCTCCGCGCCAGGGGCCCGCGGGAGCAGTTCTTC. It yields the protein CASSSLRARGPREQFF.

A few counts support this clone. V is TRBV9 and J is TRBJ1-5, with 8 bases fitting TRBD1. V shed 4 bases and J 4 bases; nucleotides not matched to a gene: 7. In germline, CDR1 is SGDLS, CDR2 YYNGEE. The CDR3 consists of 15 residues. This chain's CDR3 is CASSLGRQGNQPQHF. The CDR3 DNA reads TGTGCCAGCAGCTTAGGTAGACAGGGGAATCAGCCCCAGCATTTT.

V and J are TRBV7-9 and TRBJ2-5, with 9 bases aligning to TRBD1. The CDR3 totals 13 residues. Germline CDR1 SEHNR, CDR2 FQNEAQ (reference sequence). Losses at the gene ends were 5 bases for V and 6 bases for J; bases not matched to a gene: 4. CDR3 region: CASSQTGGKTQYF. CDR3 nucleotide sequence: TGTGCCAGCAGCCAGACAGGGGGGAAGACCCAGTACTTC.

The genes are TRBV6-6 and TRBJ2-7, with a tentative D call TRBD1 (5 bases). The germline V gene encodes CDR1 MNHNY and CDR2 SVGAGI (reference sequence). Trimming took off 4 bases at V and 1 base at J, with 14 bases between the two ends. The CDR3 spans 15 residues. As DNA, the CDR3 is TGTGCCAGCAGTTCCCCGACAGCTTCTTCCTACGAGCAGTACTTC. Translated, it gives CASSSPTASSYEQYF.

The genes are TRBV11-2 and TRBJ2-3; no clear D gene. This CDR3 is built from 15 residues. CDR1 is SGHAT, CDR2 FQNNGV, per germline. Trimming cost V 0 bases and J 1 base, with 8 bases left between them. DNA of the CDR3: TGTGCCAGCAGCTTAGACGTCCTACGCACAGATACGCAGTATTTT. Its protein is CASSLDVLRTDTQYF.

The sample holds one count of this clone. The genes are TRBV4-3 and TRBJ1-2; TRBD1 matches 7 bases. The length of the CDR3 is 14 residues. CDR1 and CDR2 (germline): LGHNA, YSLEER. With V trimmed by 4 bases and J by 2 bases, 4 bases remained unmatched. CDR3 loop: CASSPGTENYGYTF. The DNA for the CDR3 is TGCGCCAGCAGCCCCGGGACAGAAAACTATGGCTACACCTTC.

The V gene is TRBV6-5, the J gene TRBJ2-6; D gene uncertain. V was shortened by 2 bases and J by 0 bases, with 5 bases between the two germline ends. CDR1 and CDR2 from the germline V gene are MNHEY and SVGAGI. The CDR3 length is 15 residues. The CDR3 bases are TGTGCCAGCAGTTACGATGGCTCTGGGGCCAACGTCCTGACTTTC. Its protein is CASSYDGSGANVLTF.

The CDR3 DNA reads TGTGCCAGCAGCCGCCTCGAGTGGAGGGATGGCATTCAGTACTTC. This translates into CASSRLEWRDGIQYF. The rearrangement uses TRBV5-4 and TRBJ2-4; D possibly corresponds to TRBD2 (6 bases). CDR1 and CDR2 from the germline V gene are SGHNT and YYREEE (reference sequence). This CDR3 comprises 15 residues. The V end lost 4 bases, the J end lost 9 bases, and 20 bases lay between the germline ends. The full variable domain, with the rest looked up from reference TRBV5-4 and TRBJ2-4, is ETGVTQSPTHLIKTRGQQVTLRCSSQSGHNTVSWYQQALGQGPQFIFQYYREEENGRGNFPPRFSGLQFPNYSSELNVNALELDDSALYLCASSRLEWRDGIQYFGAGTRLSVL.

The V call is TRBV19, the J call TRBJ2-2; tentative D call: TRBD2 (5 bases). Germline V gene lookup returns CDR1 LNHDA and CDR2 SQIVND (reference sequence). The CDR3 spans 16 residues. V was cut by 3 bases and J by 4 bases, with 15 bases left in between. The CDR3 spells CASSMRAPRRTGELFF. CDR3 DNA sequence: TGTGCCAGTAGTATGAGGGCACCCAGGCGCACCGGGGAGCTGTTTTTT.

The chain is built from TRBV18 and TRBJ2-3; 11 positions match TRBD1. V trimming: 3 bases; J trimming: 4 bases; junction bases outside the gene matches: 6. The CDR3 runs 16 residues. The germline gives CDR1 KGHSH, CDR2 LQKENI. As DNA, the CDR3 is TGTGCCAGCTCACCGCAGGGGACAGGGGGAGCAGATACGCAGTATTTT. Protein sequence: CASSPQGTGGADTQYF.